One sample yielded the 18 T cell receptor beta chains listed below, sequenced in a study of blood T cell repertoires in COVID-19. The protocol was immunoSEQ multiplex PCR, while the TCRdb copy is restricted to in-frame clones and leaves out a portion. The sample carries around 150,000 clones, just over 85% recorded once. Specimen: peripheral blood. The receptors here all came from a man in his 70s with acute or convalescent COVID-19.

This chain joins TRBV5-1 and TRBJ2-3; maybe TRBD2 (6 bases). The V end was cut by 4 bases, the J end by 0 bases, with 15 bases between. The germline gives CDR1 SGHRS, CDR2 YFSETQ. This CDR3 has 16 residues. The CDR3 reads CASSPGSGTSTDTQYF. CDR3 in DNA: TGCGCCAGCAGCCCTGGATCCGGGACTAGCACAGATACGCAGTATTTT.

In its sample, this clone was seen a few times. CDR3 nucleotide sequence: TGCGCCAGCAGCTTGGGCGGCCCGGCCACTCAGACCCAGTACTTC. Protein product: CASSLGGPATQTQYF. The chain uses TRBV5-1 and TRBJ2-5; no clear D. Germline V gives CDR1 SGHRS, CDR2 YFSETQ. The CDR3 length is 15 residues. V was cut by 0 bases and J by 6 bases, with 15 bases left in between.

The chain couples TRBV28 to TRBJ2-2, with D perhaps TRBD1 (5 bases). The V gene's germline CDR1 is MDHEN and CDR2 SYDVKM. The CDR3 loop spans 15 amino acids. The ends were cut back, 4 bases at V and 1 base at J, with 10 bases in the middle. The CDR3 coding sequence is TGTGCCAGCAGTTCCCCTCAGGGGAACACCGGGGAGCTGTTTTTT. It is translated as CASSSPQGNTGELFF.

On this clone: Germline and junction disagree at one end, which may indicate a read error. J is TRBJ2-7 and V is TRBV27; TRBD2 matches at 8 bases. This CDR3 has 13 amino acids. In germline, CDR1 is MNHEY, CDR2 SMNVEV (reference sequence). In DNA form, the CDR3 reads TGTGCCAGCAGTTCCGGACTAGCCTACGGGCAGTACTTC. Translation: CASSSGLAYGQYF.

V gene TRBV6-5 combines with J gene TRBJ2-7; D may be TRBD2 (6 bases). There are 13 residues in the CDR3. CDR1 MNHEY and CDR2 SVGAGI come from the germline V gene. V dropped 6 bases and J dropped 4 bases, with 13 bases sitting between them. CDR3 sequence reads: CASRPPGRYEQYF. In nucleotides, the CDR3 is TGTGCCAGCAGACCCCCCGGGAGATACGAGCAGTACTTC.

The rearrangement joins TRBV25-1 to TRBJ1-2; D remains unclear. Trimming pared 3 bases from V and 14 bases from J, leaving 10 bases between. This CDR3 is built from 10 residues. CDR1 MGHDK and CDR2 SYGVNS come from the germline V gene. The CDR3 region is CASSDGRGTF. As DNA, the CDR3 is TGTGCCAGCAGTGACGGCCGCGGGACCTTC.

The chain uses TRBV12-5 and TRBJ2-2, with D perhaps TRBD1 (7 bases). Trimming cost V 6 bases and J 5 bases, with 16 bases left between them. Germline-derived CDR1 and CDR2 are LGHNT and FRNRAP. This CDR3 is built from 15 residues. The CDR3 loop reads CASGEGALGTGELFF. The CDR3, as DNA: TGTGCTAGTGGGGAGGGGGCGCTGGGAACCGGGGAGCTGTTTTTT. Supplemented by reference TRBV12-5 and TRBJ2-2, the full variable domain reads DARVTQTPRHKVTEMGQEVTMRCQPILGHNTVFWYRQTMMQGLELLAYFRNRAPLDDSGMPKDRFSAEMPDATLATLKIQPSEPRDSAVYFCASGEGALGTGELFFGEGSRLTVL.

This clone was found a few times. The chain uses TRBV6-6 and TRBJ1-5; possibly TRBD1 for D (5 bases). From germline, CDR1 is MNHNY and CDR2 SVGAGI (reference sequence). The CDR3 contains 13 residues. Trimming removed 8 bases from V and 1 base from J, with 9 bases in between. The CDR3 DNA reads TGTGCCAGCGCAGGGTGGAGCAATCAGCCCCAGCATTTT. This gives the protein CASAGWSNQPQHF.

The count of this clone is one. The chain couples TRBV5-6 to TRBJ1-1; TRBD1 matches at 8 bases. The CDR3 length is 15 residues. Germline values: CDR1 SGHDT, CDR2 YYEEEE. The junction had 8 bases not matched to a gene; V was cut back by 3 bases and J by 4 bases. The CDR3 protein is CASSYLKTGATEAFF. CDR3 DNA sequence: TGTGCCAGCAGCTATCTAAAGACAGGGGCCACTGAAGCTTTCTTT. The whole variable domain, remainder taken from reference TRBV5-6 and TRBJ1-1, is DAGVTQSPTHLIKTRGQQVTLRCSPKSGHDTVSWYQQALGQGPQFIFQYYEEEERQRGNFPDRFSGHQFPNYSSELNVNALLLGDSALYLCASSYLKTGATEAFFGQGTRLTVV.

J is TRBJ2-5 and V is TRBV4-1; D not resolved. The V gene lost 8 bases and the J gene lost 1 base, with 17 bases spanning the gap. This CDR3 spans 15 amino acids. Per germline, CDR1 MGHRA and CDR2 YSYEKL. This chain's CDR3 is CASGNRGMAQETQYF. CDR3 coding DNA: TGCGCCAGCGGCAACCGAGGAATGGCCCAAGAGACCCAGTACTTC.

The J gene is TRBJ2-7, the V gene TRBV19; TRBD1 matches 11 bases. Germline V gene lookup returns CDR1 LNHDA and CDR2 SQIVND (reference sequence). V gave up 7 bases and J gave up 5 bases; unmatched junction bases: 7. The CDR3 spans 14 residues. The CDR3 DNA reads as TGTGCCAGTAAGATGGACAGGGGGCAAGACGAGCAGTACTTC. Translating it yields CASKMDRGQDEQYF.

The CDR3 sequence: CASSSPTYEQYF. The CDR3 nucleotides are TGTGCCAGCAGCTCTCCTACCTACGAGCAGTACTTC. The rearrangement links TRBV6-6 to TRBJ2-7; no firm D call. Trimming shortened V by 6 bases and J by 2 bases, and 8 bases separated the two germline ends. Per the germline V gene, CDR1 is MNHNY and CDR2 is SVGAGI (reference sequence). The CDR3 has 12 amino acids.

The chain carries TRBV11-2 and TRBJ2-5; 7 bases map to TRBD2. Per the germline V gene, CDR1 is SGHAT and CDR2 is FQNNGV. V lost 0 bases, J lost 3 bases, and 16 bases stayed unmatched. This CDR3 is built from 19 residues. The CDR3 sequence: CASSLDGRGGLRGEETQYF. Written as DNA, the CDR3 is TGTGCCAGCAGCTTAGATGGAAGGGGAGGGTTGAGGGGTGAAGAGACCCAGTACTTC.

CDR3 nucleotides: TGTGCCAGCAGTTTAGAAGGTGTTAGCGGGAGGGCCGATGGGGAGCAGTACTTC. Translated: CASSLEGVSGRADGEQYF. The V gene is TRBV28, the J gene TRBJ2-7; 11 bases match TRBD2. Germline CDR1 reads MDHEN; CDR2 reads SYDVKM. The V and J ends lost 2 bases and 7 bases, in that order; junction bases with no gene match: 16. There are 18 residues in the CDR3.

This rearrangement joins TRBV12-3 or TRBV12-4 to TRBJ1-2; 10 bases fit TRBD1. J was trimmed by 7 bases and V by 5 bases; bases with no gene match: 4. The CDR3 runs to 13 residues. The CDR3 reads CASSLRQGAGYTF. In DNA, the CDR3 is TGTGCCAGCAGTCTAAGACAGGGGGCTGGCTACACCTTC.

In its sample, this clone was seen a few times. The chain recombines TRBV7-9 with TRBJ2-5, with D perhaps matching TRBD1 (5 bases). V lost 6 bases, J lost 1 base, and 9 bases lay in between. This CDR3 spans 13 amino acids. CDR1 and CDR2 (germline): SEHNR, FQNEAQ (reference sequence). The CDR3 protein is CASRRTSQETQYF. Written as DNA, the CDR3 is TGTGCCAGCAGGCGGACAAGCCAAGAGACCCAGTACTTC.

The sample holds a few counts of this clone. The chain links TRBV19 to TRBJ1-1, with D possibly matching TRBD1 (5 bases). Trimming took off 2 bases at V and 4 bases at J, with 8 bases between the two ends. Germline V CDR1 and CDR2: LNHDA, SQIVND (reference sequence). The CDR3 is 13 amino acids. The CDR3 protein is CASSIRQSTEAFF. DNA of the CDR3: TGTGCCAGTAGTATACGACAGAGCACTGAAGCTTTCTTT.

V gene TRBV9 combines with J gene TRBJ2-6, with D possibly being TRBD2 (6 bases). Trimming took off 0 bases at V and 2 bases at J, with 12 bases between the two ends. The CDR3 covers 17 residues. Per the germline V gene, CDR1 is SGDLS and CDR2 is YYNGEE. CDR3 sequence reads: CASSVVEGSPGANVLTF. In DNA form, the CDR3 reads TGTGCCAGCAGCGTAGTGGAGGGATCGCCTGGGGCCAACGTCCTGACTTTC.